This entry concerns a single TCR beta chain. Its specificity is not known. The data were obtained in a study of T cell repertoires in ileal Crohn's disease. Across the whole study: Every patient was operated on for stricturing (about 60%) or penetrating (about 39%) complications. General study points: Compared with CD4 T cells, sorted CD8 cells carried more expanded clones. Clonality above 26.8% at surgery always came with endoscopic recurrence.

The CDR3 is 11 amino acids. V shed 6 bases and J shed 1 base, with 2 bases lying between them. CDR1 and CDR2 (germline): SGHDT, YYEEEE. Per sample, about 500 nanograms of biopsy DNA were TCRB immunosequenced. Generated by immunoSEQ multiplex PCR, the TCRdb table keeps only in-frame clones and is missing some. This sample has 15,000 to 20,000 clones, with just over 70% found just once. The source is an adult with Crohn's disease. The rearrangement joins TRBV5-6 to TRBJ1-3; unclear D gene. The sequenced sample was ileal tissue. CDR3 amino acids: CASTSGNTIYF. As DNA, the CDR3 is TGTGCCAGCACATCTGGAAACACCATATATTTT.